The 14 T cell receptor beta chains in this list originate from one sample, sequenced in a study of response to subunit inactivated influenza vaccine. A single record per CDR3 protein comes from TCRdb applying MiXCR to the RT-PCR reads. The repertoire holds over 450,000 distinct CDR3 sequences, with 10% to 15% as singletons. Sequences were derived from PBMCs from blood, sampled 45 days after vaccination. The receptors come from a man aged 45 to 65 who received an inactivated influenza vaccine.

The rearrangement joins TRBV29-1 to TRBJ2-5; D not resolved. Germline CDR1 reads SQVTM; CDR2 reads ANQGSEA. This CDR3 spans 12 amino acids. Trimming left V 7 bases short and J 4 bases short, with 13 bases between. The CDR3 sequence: CSAMTDPETQYF. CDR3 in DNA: TGCAGCGCCATGACCGATCCAGAGACCCAGTACTTC.

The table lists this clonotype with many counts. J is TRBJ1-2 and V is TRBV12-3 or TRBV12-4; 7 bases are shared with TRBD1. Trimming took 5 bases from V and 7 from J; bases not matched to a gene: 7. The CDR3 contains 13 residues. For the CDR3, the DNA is TGTGCCAGCAGTCCCGAGGGGGCTCTTGGCTACACCTTC. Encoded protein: CASSPEGALGYTF.

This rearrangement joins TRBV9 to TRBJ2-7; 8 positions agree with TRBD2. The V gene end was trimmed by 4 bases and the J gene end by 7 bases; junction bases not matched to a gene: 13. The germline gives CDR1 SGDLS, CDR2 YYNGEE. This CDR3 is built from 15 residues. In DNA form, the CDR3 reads TGTGCCAGCAGCCCCCACCCCGGACTAGCATGGGAGCAGTACTTC. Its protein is CASSPHPGLAWEQYF.

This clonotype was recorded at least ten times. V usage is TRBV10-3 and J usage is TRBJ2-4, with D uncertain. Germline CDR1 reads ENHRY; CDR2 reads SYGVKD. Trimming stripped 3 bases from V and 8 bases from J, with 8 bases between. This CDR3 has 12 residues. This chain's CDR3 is CAISERRDIQYF. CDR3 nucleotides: TGTGCCATCAGTGAAAGAAGGGACATTCAGTACTTC.

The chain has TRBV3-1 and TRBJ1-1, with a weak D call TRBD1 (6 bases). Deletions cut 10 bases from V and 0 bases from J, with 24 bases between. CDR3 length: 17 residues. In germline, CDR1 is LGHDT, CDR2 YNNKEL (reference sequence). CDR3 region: CATSQDSIGQLNTEAFF. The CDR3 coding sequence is TGTGCCACCTCCCAAGATTCCATCGGACAGCTGAACACTGAAGCTTTCTTT.

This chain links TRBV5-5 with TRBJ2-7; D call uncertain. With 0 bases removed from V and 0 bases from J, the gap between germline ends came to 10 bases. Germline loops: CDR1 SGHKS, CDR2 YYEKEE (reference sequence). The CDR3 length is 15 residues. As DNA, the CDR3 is TGTGCCAGCAGCTTGGCCAGTTATAGCTCCTACGAGCAGTACTTC. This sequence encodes CASSLASYSSYEQYF.

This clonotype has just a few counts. For the CDR3, the DNA is TGTGCCAGCAGCTTCGCAGGGGTCGACTATGGCTACACCTTC. It is translated as CASSFAGVDYGYTF. The chain links TRBV7-9 to TRBJ1-2, with D perhaps TRBD1 (6 bases). The germline V gene encodes CDR1 SEHNR and CDR2 FQNEAQ (reference sequence). Trimming shortened V by 3 bases and J by 3 bases, and 11 bases separated the two germline ends. CDR3 length: 14 residues.

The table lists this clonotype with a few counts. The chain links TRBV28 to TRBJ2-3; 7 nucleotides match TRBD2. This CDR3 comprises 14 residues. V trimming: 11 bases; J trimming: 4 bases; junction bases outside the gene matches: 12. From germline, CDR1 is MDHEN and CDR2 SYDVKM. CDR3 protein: CAAGGGVAADTQYF. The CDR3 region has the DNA TGTGCCGCTGGGGGGGGGGTCGCAGCAGATACGCAGTATTTT.

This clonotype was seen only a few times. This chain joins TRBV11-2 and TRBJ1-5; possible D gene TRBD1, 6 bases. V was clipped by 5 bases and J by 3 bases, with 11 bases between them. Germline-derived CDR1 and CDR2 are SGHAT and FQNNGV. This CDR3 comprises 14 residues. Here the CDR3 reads CASSLDRINQPQHF. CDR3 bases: TGTGCCAGCAGCCTTGACAGGATCAATCAGCCCCAGCATTTT. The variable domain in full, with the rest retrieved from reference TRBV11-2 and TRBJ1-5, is EAGVAQSPRYKIIEKRQSVAFWCNPISGHATLYWYQQILGQGPKLLIQFQNNGVVDDSQLPKDRFSAERLKGVDSTLKIQPAKLEDSAVYLCASSLDRINQPQHFGDGTRLSIL.

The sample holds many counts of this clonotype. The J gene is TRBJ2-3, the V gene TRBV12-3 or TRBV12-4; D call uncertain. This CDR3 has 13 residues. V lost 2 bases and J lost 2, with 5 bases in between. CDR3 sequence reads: CASSLLATDTQYF. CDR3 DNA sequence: TGTGCCAGCAGTTTACTGGCCACAGATACGCAGTATTTT.

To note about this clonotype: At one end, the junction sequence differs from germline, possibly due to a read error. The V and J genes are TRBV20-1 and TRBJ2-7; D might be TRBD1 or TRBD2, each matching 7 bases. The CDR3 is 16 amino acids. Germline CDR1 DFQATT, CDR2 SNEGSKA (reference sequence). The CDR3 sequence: CCARGGGMRGAYEQYF. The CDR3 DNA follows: TGCTGTGCTAGGGGAGGGGGCATGAGGGGTGCCTACGAGCAGTACTTC.

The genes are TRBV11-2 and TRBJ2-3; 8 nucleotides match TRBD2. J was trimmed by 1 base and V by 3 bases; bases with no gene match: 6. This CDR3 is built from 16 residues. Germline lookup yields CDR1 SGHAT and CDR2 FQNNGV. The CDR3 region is CASSFSTGLGTDTQYF. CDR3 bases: TGTGCCAGCAGCTTCTCCACGGGACTAGGCACAGATACGCAGTATTTT.

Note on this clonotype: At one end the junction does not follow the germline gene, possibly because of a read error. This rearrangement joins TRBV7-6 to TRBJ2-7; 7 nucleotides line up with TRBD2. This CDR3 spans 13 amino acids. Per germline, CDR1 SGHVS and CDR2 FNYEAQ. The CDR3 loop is CANSPRGVYEQYF. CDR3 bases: TGTGCCAACAGCCCACGGGGGGTGTACGAGCAGTACTTC.

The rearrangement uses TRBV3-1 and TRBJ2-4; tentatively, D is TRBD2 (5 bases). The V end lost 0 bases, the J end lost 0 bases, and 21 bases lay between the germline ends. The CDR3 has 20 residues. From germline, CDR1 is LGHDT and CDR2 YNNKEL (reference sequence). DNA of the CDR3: TGTGCCAGCAGCCAAGATCCGGTAGGGAGCGGACGACTAGCCAAAAACATTCAGTACTTC. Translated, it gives CASSQDPVGSGRLAKNIQYF.